This T cell receptor beta chain came from a study of response to subunit inactivated influenza vaccine. Study-level results: There was a suggestion from the authors that each seasonal influenza vaccination recruits few new T cells.

As to this clonotype: Its cognate antigen is unknown.

One entry per CDR3 protein results from TCRdb running MiXCR on the RT-PCR reads. The table lists a few hundred thousand distinct CDR3 sequences, 14% of them singletons, with around 10% in the top ten. The sample was PBMCs from blood, taken about 12 days after vaccination. This receptor was identified in a man aged 45-65 years who received an inactivated influenza vaccine.

CDR3 bases: TGCAGTGCTAGGGTCGGGACGGATAGCAATCAGCCCCAGCATTTT. This sequence encodes CSARVGTDSNQPQHF. The rearrangement uses TRBV20-1 and TRBJ1-5, with D maybe TRBD1 (5 bases). From germline, CDR1 is DFQATT and CDR2 SNEGSKA (reference sequence). This CDR3 has 15 amino acids. Trimming stripped 3 bases from V and 0 bases from J, with 12 bases between.